One and the same sample provided the 20 T cell receptor beta chains below, sequenced in a study of blood T cell repertoires in COVID-19. Sequencing was performed with immunoSEQ multiplex PCR; in TCRdb, only in-frame clones are kept and a portion is missing. The sample has more than 200,000 clones, about 88% seen once; the top ten hold 2.1%. Sequences were obtained from peripheral blood. These receptor sequences come from a woman between 40 and 55 years old who had recovered from COVID-19.

This clone has just one count. This chain joins TRBV7-3 and TRBJ2-1; D might be TRBD1 (6 bases). The germline V and J ends were trimmed by 5 bases and 0 bases, with 17 bases remaining between them. The germline gives CDR1 SGHTA, CDR2 FQGTGA. The CDR3 is 17 residues long. The CDR3 is CASSRTGTDSSYNEQFF. CDR3 bases: TGTGCCAGCAGCAGAACCGGGACGGACAGCTCCTACAATGAGCAGTTCTTC. Using reference TRBV7-3 and TRBJ2-1 for the parts outside the CDR3, the full variable domain is GAGVSQTPSNKVTEKGKYVELRCDPISGHTALYWYRQSLGQGPEFLIYFQGTGAADDSGLPNDRFFAVRPEGSVSTLKIQRTERGDSAVYLCASSRTGTDSSYNEQFFGPGTRLTVL.

This chain connects TRBV28 to TRBJ2-3; 10 bases fit TRBD2. The CDR3 covers 15 residues. The ends lost 4 bases at V and 4 bases at J; junction bases unmatched: 5. Germline lookup yields CDR1 MDHEN and CDR2 SYDVKM. This chain's CDR3 is CASSSLAGVADTQYF. DNA of the CDR3: TGTGCCAGCAGTTCGCTAGCGGGAGTAGCAGATACGCAGTATTTT.

The V and J genes are TRBV27 and TRBJ2-6; 14 bases line up with TRBD2. The length of the CDR3 is 18 residues. Germline assignment: CDR1 MNHEY and CDR2 SMNVEV (reference sequence). The ends lost 5 bases at V and 1 base at J; junction bases unmatched: 4. The CDR3: CASSTRTSGRSGANVLTF. As DNA, the CDR3 is TGTGCCAGCAGTACGCGGACTAGCGGGAGGTCTGGGGCCAACGTCCTGACTTTC. Variable domain in full (rest from reference TRBV27 and TRBJ2-6): EAQVTQNPRYLITVTGKKLTVTCSQNMNHEYMSWYRQDPGLGLRQIYYSMNVEVTDKGDVPEGYKVSRKEKRNFPLILESPSPNQTSLYFCASSTRTSGRSGANVLTFGAGSRLTVL.

The CDR3, as DNA: TGTGCCAGCAGCTTATCGGCGGGGAACCAAGAGACCCAGTACTTC. Amino acids: CASSLSAGNQETQYF. The chain has TRBV7-2 and TRBJ2-5; a weak D match, TRBD2 (6 bases). Germline V gives CDR1 SGHTA, CDR2 FQGNSA. V was pared by 2 bases and J by 0 bases, with 10 bases between. This CDR3 spans 15 amino acids.

The chain recombines TRBV5-1 with TRBJ2-7, with 10 bases aligning to TRBD1. Germline V lookup: CDR1 SGHRS, CDR2 YFSETQ. Germline trimming cut 4 bases from V and 3 bases from J; bases unmatched to any gene: 7. This CDR3 contains 15 residues. The CDR3, as DNA: TGCGCCAGCAGCACGGACAGGGGGTTTGGCTACGAGCAGTACTTC. Encoded protein: CASSTDRGFGYEQYF.

V usage is TRBV29-1 and J usage is TRBJ2-7, with TRBD2 as a possible D gene (5 bases). Germline CDR1 and CDR2: SQVTM and ANQGSEA. The V and J ends lost 6 bases and 0 bases respectively, with 18 bases between them. This CDR3 has 15 residues. The CDR3 DNA reads as TGCAGCGTGGGAGAGATATTGGGCGGCTCCTACGAGCAGTACTTC. It codes for CSVGEILGGSYEQYF.

V is TRBV11-3 and J is TRBJ2-1, with D hard to call. The CDR3 sequence is 11 residues long. The V gene lost 5 bases and the J gene lost 4 bases, with 3 bases spanning the gap. Germline values: CDR1 SGHNT, CDR2 YENEEA. In DNA form, the CDR3 reads TGTGCCAGCAGCATATACAATGAGCAGTTCTTC. It codes for CASSIYNEQFF. Combining the CDR3 with reference TRBV11-3 and TRBJ2-1 gives the whole variable domain EAGVVQSPRYKIIEKKQPVAFWCNPISGHNTLYWYLQNLGQGPELLIRYENEEAVDDSQLPKDRFSAERLKGVDSTLKIQPAELGDSAVYLCASSIYNEQFFGPGTRLTVL.

This sequence joins TRBV13 and TRBJ2-7, with D tentatively TRBD2 (6 bases). Trimming shortened V by 5 bases and J by 2 bases, and 10 bases separated the two germline ends. The germline V gene encodes CDR1 PRHDT and CDR2 FYEKMQ (reference sequence). The CDR3 totals 13 residues. The CDR3 spells CASSASGAYEQYF. DNA for the CDR3: TGTGCCAGCAGCGCCTCGGGGGCCTACGAGCAGTACTTC.

J is TRBJ2-1 and V is TRBV7-3; a possible D gene is TRBD2 (6 bases). This CDR3 contains 14 residues. Germline assignment: CDR1 SGHTA and CDR2 FQGTGA. The V end lost 3 bases, the J end lost 7 bases, and 13 bases lay between the germline ends. CDR3 nucleotides: TGTGCCAGCAGCTTTTTGGGCGGGATTAATGAGCAGTTCTTC. Its translation: CASSFLGGINEQFF.

V and J are TRBV6-5 and TRBJ2-5; D is perhaps TRBD2 (5 bases). Germline V gives CDR1 MNHEY, CDR2 SVGAGI. V lost 5 bases, J lost 5 bases, and 15 bases lay in between. CDR3 length: 14 amino acids. The CDR3 DNA reads as TGTGCCAGCAGTCCCCAAAGAGGGCGGGAGACCCAGTACTTC. This codes for CASSPQRGRETQYF.

This clone was seen a single time. The V call is TRBV7-8, the J call TRBJ2-5; D uncertain. The CDR3 spans 13 residues. V lost 5 bases and J lost 2, with 9 bases in between. Germline V gene lookup returns CDR1 SGHVS and CDR2 FQNEAQ. DNA of the CDR3: TGTGCCAGCAGCCGGATCTATCAAGAGACCCAGTACTTC. This translates into CASSRIYQETQYF.

The J gene is TRBJ2-1, the V gene TRBV15; 8 nucleotides match TRBD1. V shed 6 bases, J shed 5 bases, and the junction held 9 bases outside the gene matches. This CDR3 is built from 15 residues. The V gene's germline CDR1 is LNHNV and CDR2 YYDKDF (reference sequence). CDR3 sequence: CATRDRAGGNNEQFF. CDR3 in DNA: TGTGCCACCAGGGATCGGGCAGGGGGCAACAATGAGCAGTTCTTC.

The rearrangement links TRBV19 to TRBJ2-1, with 7 bases that match TRBD1. The CDR3 loop spans 16 amino acids. Germline V gene lookup returns CDR1 LNHDA and CDR2 SQIVND (reference sequence). The trim removed 0 bases at V and 4 bases at J, leaving 6 bases unmatched. The CDR3 is CASSIEGQLTYNEQFF. CDR3 nucleotides: TGTGCCAGTAGTATAGAGGGACAGTTAACATACAATGAGCAGTTCTTC. The entire variable domain, with the rest obtained from reference TRBV19 and TRBJ2-1, is as follows: DGGITQSPKYLFRKEGQNVTLSCEQNLNHDAMYWYRQDPGQGLRLIYYSQIVNDFQKGDIAEGYSVSREKKESFPLTVTSAQKNPTAFYLCASSIEGQLTYNEQFFGPGTRLTVL.

The chain uses TRBV5-5 and TRBJ1-5; no clear D. Germline V gives CDR1 SGHKS, CDR2 YYEKEE (reference sequence). V was pared by 2 bases and J by 1 base, with 7 bases between. This CDR3 region has 14 residues. CDR3 sequence: CASSLLVSNQPQHF. CDR3 bases: TGTGCCAGCAGCTTATTAGTAAGCAATCAGCCCCAGCATTTT.

The genes are TRBV6-2 or TRBV6-3 and TRBJ1-5, with TRBD1 identical over 7 bases. V dropped 5 bases and J dropped 3; count of bases not matched to a gene: 7. The germline V gene has CDR1 MNHEY and CDR2 SVGEGT. CDR3 length: 15 residues. The CDR3 DNA reads TGTGCCAGCAGTCCGGGACAGAGATTCAATCAGCCCCAGCATTTT. It encodes CASSPGQRFNQPQHF.

Concerning this clone: Within the sample, other DNA sequences also encode this same CDR3. The chain carries TRBV6-2 or TRBV6-3 and TRBJ1-2, with 9 bases identical to TRBD1. V dropped 5 bases and J dropped 2; count of bases not matched to a gene: 6. The germline V gene has CDR1 MNHEY and CDR2 SVGEGT. The CDR3 is 15 amino acids. The CDR3 spells CASSPGTGQNYGYTF. For the CDR3, the DNA is TGTGCCAGCAGTCCCGGGACAGGGCAAAACTATGGCTACACCTTC.

This chain uses TRBV6-5 with TRBJ2-1; 11 nucleotides agree with TRBD2. The trim removed 8 bases at V and 5 bases at J, leaving 8 bases unmatched. Germline V gene lookup returns CDR1 MNHEY and CDR2 SVGAGI. The CDR3 has 15 residues. This CDR3 is CASLRGLAVDNEQFF. The CDR3, as DNA: TGTGCCAGCCTTAGGGGACTAGCGGTCGACAATGAGCAGTTCTTC.

The chain is built from TRBV7-2 and TRBJ1-5; TRBD1 matches 10 bases. The V gene end was trimmed by 2 bases and the J gene end by 4 bases; junction bases not matched to a gene: 11. CDR3 length: 18 residues. Germline assignment: CDR1 SGHTA and CDR2 FQGNSA. The CDR3 nucleotides read TGTGCCAGCAGCTTACGGACCCCGGGACAGGGGAATAATCAGCCCCAGCATTTT. This codes for CASSLRTPGQGNNQPQHF.

The chain joins TRBV5-4 to TRBJ1-2; 9 bases are shared with TRBD1. In germline, CDR1 is SGHNT, CDR2 YYREEE (reference sequence). The CDR3 has 14 residues. J was trimmed by 7 bases and V by 4 bases; bases with no gene match: 8. The CDR3 DNA sequence: TGTGCCAGCAGCCGGAACAGGGGGCAGATTGGCTACACCTTC. It encodes CASSRNRGQIGYTF.

The V call is TRBV6-5, the J call TRBJ2-1, with 7 bases lining up with TRBD1. Germline V gene data show CDR1 as MNHEY and CDR2 as SVGAGI. This CDR3 is built from 13 residues. Losses at the gene ends were 6 bases for V and 4 bases for J; bases not matched to a gene: 3. The CDR3 spells CASRPTGYNEQFF. CDR3 nucleotides: TGTGCCAGCAGGCCGACAGGGTACAATGAGCAGTTCTTC.